This record covers a single T cell receptor beta chain. Clinical histories supplied by participants themselves formed the basis of cohort assignment. Among Cohort 3 donors, those recovered had two negative PCRs, clearance, or symptom resolution. These data belong to a study of blood T cell repertoires in COVID-19. About the study: Sample material is recorded as cDNA or gDNA derived from T cells, B-cell-depleted T cells, or PBMCs.

Original analysis: For nucleated cells, counts were estimated from reference gene primer amplification. Only in-frame clones appear in the TCRdb table, and some are missing; sequencing was by immunoSEQ multiplex PCR. D and trimming were read from the DNA, whereas the V and J calls and clone size are those reported in that table. The profile shows about 220,000 clones, 80% to 85% of them singletons. CDR1 is LNHDA and CDR2 is SQIVND in the germline V gene (reference sequence). With 7 bases removed from V and 8 bases from J, the gap between germline ends came to 11 bases. The length of the CDR3 is 11 residues.

The receptor's source is a woman aged 40 to 50 who had recovered from COVID-19. The chain has TRBV19 and TRBJ1-1; D not certain. The sequencing input was PBMCs or T cells enriched from blood (not recorded which). This chain's CDR3 is CASMQAREAFF. The CDR3 DNA follows: TGTGCCAGTATGCAGGCCCGCGAAGCTTTCTTT.